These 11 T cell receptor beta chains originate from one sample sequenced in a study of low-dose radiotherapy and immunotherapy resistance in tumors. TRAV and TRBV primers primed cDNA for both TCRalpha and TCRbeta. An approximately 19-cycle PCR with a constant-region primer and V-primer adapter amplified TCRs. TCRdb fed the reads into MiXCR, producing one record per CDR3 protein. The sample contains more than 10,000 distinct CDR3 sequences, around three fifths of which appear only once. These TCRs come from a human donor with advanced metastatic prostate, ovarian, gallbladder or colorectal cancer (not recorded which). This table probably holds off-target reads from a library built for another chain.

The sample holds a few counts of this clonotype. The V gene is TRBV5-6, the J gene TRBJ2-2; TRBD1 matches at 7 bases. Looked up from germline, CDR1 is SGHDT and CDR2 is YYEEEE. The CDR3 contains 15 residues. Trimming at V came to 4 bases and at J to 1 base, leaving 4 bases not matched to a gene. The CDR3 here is CASSRQGWNTGELFF. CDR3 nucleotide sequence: TGTGCCAGCAGCCGACAGGGTTGGAACACCGGGGAGCTGTTTTTT. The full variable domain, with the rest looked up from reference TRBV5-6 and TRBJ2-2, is DAGVTQSPTHLIKTRGQQVTLRCSPKSGHDTVSWYQQALGQGPQFIFQYYEEEERQRGNFPDRFSGHQFPNYSSELNVNALLLGDSALYLCASSRQGWNTGELFFGEGSRLTVL.

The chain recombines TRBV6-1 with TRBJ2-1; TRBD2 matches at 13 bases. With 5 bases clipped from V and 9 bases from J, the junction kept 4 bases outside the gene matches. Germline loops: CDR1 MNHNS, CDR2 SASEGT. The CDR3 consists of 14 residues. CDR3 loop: CASSFTSGRAEQFF. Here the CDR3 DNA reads TGTGCCAGCAGTTTCACTAGCGGGAGGGCTGAGCAGTTCTTC.

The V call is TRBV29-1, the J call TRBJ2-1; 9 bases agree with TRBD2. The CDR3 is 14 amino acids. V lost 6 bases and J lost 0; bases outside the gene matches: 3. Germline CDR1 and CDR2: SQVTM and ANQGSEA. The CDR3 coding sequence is TGCAGCGTCAGACTAGCGGCCTCCTACAATGAGCAGTTCTTC. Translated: CSVRLAASYNEQFF.

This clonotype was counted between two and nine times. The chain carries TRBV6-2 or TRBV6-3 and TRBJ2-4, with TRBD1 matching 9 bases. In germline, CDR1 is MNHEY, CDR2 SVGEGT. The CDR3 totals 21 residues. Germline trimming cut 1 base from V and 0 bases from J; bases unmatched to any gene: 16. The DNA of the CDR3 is TGTGCCAGCAGTTACTTAACCGGGACAGGGTTGGGATTCCTAGCCAAAAACATTCAGTACTTC. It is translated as CASSYLTGTGLGFLAKNIQYF.

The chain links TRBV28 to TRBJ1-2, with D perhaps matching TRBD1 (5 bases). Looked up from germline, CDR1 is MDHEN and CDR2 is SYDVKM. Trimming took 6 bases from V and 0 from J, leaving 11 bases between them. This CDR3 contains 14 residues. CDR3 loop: CASSRDPSNYGYTF. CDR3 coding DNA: TGTGCCAGCAGCCGGGACCCCTCTAACTATGGCTACACCTTC.

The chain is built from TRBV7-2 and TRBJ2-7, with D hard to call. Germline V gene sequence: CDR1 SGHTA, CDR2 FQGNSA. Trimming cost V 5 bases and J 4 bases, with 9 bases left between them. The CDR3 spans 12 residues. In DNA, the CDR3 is TGTGCCAGCAGCCCACAAAATTACGAGCAGTACTTC. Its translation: CASSPQNYEQYF.

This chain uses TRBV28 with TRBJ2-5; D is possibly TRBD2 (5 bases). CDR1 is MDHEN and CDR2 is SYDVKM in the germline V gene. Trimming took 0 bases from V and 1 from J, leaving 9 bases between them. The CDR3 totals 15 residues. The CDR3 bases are TGTGCCAGCAGTTTATGGATGGCGGGCCAAGAGACCCAGTACTTC. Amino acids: CASSLWMAGQETQYF.

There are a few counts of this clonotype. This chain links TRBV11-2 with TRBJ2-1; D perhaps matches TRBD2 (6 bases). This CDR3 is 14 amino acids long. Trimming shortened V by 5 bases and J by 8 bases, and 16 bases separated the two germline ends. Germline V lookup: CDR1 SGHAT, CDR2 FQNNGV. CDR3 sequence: CASSRTTSSYEQFF. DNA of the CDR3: TGTGCCAGCAGCCGGACTACTAGCAGCTATGAGCAGTTCTTC.

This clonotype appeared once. CDR3 region: CASSAYGNTEAFF. The CDR3 region has the DNA TGTGCCAGTAGTGCCTATGGGAACACTGAAGCTTTCTTT. The chain joins TRBV19 to TRBJ1-1; the D is unclear. CDR1 is LNHDA, CDR2 SQIVND, per germline (reference sequence). Trimming removed 5 bases from V and 1 base from J, with 8 bases in between. The CDR3 covers 13 residues.

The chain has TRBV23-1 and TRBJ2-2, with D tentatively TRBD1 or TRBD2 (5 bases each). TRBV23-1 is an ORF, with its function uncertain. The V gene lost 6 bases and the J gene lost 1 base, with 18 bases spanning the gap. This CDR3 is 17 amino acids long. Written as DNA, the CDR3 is TGCGCCAGCAGAAGGGATTCCGGGACGGGGAACACCGGGGAGCTGTTTTTT. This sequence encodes CASRRDSGTGNTGELFF.

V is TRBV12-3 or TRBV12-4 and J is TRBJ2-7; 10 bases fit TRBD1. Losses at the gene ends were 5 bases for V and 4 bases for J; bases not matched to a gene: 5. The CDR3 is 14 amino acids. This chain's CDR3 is CASSQRGQGYEQYF. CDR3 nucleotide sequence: TGTGCCAGCAGTCAACGGGGACAGGGGTACGAGCAGTACTTC.